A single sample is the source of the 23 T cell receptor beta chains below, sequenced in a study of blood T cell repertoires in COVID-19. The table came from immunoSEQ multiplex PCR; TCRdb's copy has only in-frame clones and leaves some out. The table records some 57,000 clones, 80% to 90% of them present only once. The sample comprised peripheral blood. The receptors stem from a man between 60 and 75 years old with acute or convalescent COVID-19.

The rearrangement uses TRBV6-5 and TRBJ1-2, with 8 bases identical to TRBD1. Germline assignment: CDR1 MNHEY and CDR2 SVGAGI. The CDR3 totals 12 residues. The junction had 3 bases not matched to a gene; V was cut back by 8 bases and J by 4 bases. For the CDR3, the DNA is TGTGCCAGCGGGGACAGGACCTATGGCTACACCTTC. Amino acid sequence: CASGDRTYGYTF.

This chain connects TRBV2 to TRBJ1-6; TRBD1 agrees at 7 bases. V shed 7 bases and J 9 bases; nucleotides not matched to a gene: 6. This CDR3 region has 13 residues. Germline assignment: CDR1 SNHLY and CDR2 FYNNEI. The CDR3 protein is CASNPTGVSPLHF. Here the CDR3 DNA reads TGTGCCAGCAATCCAACAGGGGTTTCACCCCTCCACTTT.

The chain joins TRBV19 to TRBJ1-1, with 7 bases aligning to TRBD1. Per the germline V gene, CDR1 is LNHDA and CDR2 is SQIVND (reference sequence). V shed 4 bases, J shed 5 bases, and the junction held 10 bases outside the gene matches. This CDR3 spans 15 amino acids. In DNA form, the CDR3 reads TGTGCCAGTAGTAGAACCGGGACAGCGTTGACTGAAGCTTTCTTT. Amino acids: CASSRTGTALTEAFF.

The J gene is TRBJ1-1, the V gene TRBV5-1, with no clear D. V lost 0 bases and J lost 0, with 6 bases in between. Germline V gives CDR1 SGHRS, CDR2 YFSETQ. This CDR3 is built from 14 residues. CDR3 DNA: TGCGCCAGCAGCTTGGGGGGAGTGAACACTGAAGCTTTCTTT. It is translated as CASSLGGVNTEAFF.

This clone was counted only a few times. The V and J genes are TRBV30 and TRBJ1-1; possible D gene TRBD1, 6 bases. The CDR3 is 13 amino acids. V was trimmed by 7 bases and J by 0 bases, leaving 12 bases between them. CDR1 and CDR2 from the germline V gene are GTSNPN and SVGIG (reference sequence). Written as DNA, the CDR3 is TGTGCCTTTCGCGGACAGATGAACACTGAAGCTTTCTTT. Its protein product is CAFRGQMNTEAFF.

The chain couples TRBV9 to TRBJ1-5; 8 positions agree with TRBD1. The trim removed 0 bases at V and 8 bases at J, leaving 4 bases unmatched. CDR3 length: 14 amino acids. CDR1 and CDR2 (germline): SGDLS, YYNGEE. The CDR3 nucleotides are TGTGCCAGCAGCGTAGGTCGGGGACAGGAGCCCCAGCATTTT. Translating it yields CASSVGRGQEPQHF.

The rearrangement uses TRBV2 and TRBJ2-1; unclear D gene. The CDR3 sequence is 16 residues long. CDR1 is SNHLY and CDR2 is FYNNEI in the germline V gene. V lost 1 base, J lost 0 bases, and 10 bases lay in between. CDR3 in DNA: TGTGCCAGCAGTGAAGGTCTCAGACTCTCCTACAATGAGCAGTTCTTC. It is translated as CASSEGLRLSYNEQFF.

CDR3 sequence: CASSLEGQITDTQYF. The CDR3 bases are TGTGCCAGCAGCTTGGAAGGACAGATCACAGATACGCAGTATTTT. The V and J genes are TRBV5-4 and TRBJ2-3, with a possible D match to TRBD1 (6 bases). CDR3 length: 15 residues. Germline CDR1 is SGHNT and CDR2 is YYREEE (reference sequence). Trimming cost V 0 bases and J 2 bases, with 10 bases left between them.

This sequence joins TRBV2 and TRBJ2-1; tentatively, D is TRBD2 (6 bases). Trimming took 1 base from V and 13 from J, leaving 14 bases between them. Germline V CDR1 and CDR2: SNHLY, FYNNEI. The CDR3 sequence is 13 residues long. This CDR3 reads CASSEVGDGGQFF. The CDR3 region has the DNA TGTGCCAGCAGTGAAGTTGGCGACGGGGGACAGTTCTTC.

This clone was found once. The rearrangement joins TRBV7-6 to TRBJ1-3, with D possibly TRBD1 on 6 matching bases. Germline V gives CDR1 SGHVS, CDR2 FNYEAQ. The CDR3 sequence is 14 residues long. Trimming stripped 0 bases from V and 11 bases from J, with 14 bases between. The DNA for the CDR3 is TGTGCCAGCAGCTTAGCTGCACAGGGAGCGGCCATATATTTT. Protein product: CASSLAAQGAAIYF.

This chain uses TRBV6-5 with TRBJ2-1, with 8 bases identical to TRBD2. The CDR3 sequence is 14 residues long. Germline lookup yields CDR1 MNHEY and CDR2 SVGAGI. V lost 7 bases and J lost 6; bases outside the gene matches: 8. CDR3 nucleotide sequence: TGTGCCAGCACATCGAGCGGGGGCCTCAATGAGCAGTTCTTC. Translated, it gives CASTSSGGLNEQFF.

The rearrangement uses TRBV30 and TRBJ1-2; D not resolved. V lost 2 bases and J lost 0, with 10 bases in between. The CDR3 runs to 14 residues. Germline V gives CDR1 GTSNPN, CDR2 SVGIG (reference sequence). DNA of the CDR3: TGTGCCTGGAGTCCCCGCGAGGCTAACTATGGCTACACCTTC. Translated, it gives CAWSPREANYGYTF.

Written as DNA, the CDR3 is TGTGCCAGCAGCGGTACCGGGACAGGCTATAGAAACACCATATATTTT. Translated: CASSGTGTGYRNTIYF. The V gene is TRBV7-2, the J gene TRBJ1-3; TRBD1 matches at 8 bases. Trimming cost V 5 bases and J 5 bases; bases outside gene matches: 11. The CDR3 extends over 16 amino acids. Germline CDR1 is SGHTA and CDR2 is FQGNSA.

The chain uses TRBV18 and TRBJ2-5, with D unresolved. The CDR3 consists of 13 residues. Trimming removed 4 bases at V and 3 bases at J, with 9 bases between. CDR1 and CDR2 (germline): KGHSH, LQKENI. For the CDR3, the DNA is TGTGCCAGCTCACTGGAAGAGGAAGAGACCCAGTACTTC. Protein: CASSLEEEETQYF.

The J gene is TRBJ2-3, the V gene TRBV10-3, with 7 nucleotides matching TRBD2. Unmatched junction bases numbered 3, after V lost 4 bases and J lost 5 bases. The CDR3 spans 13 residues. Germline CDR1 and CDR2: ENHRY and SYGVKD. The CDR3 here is CAISARGEDTQYF. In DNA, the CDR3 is TGTGCCATCAGTGCCCGGGGGGAAGATACGCAGTATTTT.

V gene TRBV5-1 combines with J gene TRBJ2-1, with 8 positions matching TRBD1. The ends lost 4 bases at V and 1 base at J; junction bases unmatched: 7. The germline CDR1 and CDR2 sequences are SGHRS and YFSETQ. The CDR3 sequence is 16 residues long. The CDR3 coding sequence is TGCGCCAGCAGCCCCGGACAGGGTCTGTCCTACAATGAGCAGTTCTTC. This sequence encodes CASSPGQGLSYNEQFF.

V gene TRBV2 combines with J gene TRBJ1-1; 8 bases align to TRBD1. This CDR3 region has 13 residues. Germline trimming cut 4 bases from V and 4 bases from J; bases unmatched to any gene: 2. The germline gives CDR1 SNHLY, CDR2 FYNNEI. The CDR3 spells CASSVQGGTEAFF. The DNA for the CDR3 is TGTGCCAGCAGTGTACAGGGGGGCACTGAAGCTTTCTTT.

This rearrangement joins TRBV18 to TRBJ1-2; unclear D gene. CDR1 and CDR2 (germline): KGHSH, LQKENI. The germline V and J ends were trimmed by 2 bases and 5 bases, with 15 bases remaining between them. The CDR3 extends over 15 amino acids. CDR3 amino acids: CASSPGPILPYGYTF. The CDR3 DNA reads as TGTGCCAGCTCACCAGGGCCTATTCTCCCGTATGGCTACACCTTC. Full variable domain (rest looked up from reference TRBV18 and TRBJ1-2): NAGVMQNPRHLVRRRGQEARLRCSPMKGHSHVYWYRQLPEEGLKFMVYLQKENIIDESGMPKERFSAEFPKEGPSILRIQQVVRGDSAAYFCASSPGPILPYGYTFGSGTRLTVV.

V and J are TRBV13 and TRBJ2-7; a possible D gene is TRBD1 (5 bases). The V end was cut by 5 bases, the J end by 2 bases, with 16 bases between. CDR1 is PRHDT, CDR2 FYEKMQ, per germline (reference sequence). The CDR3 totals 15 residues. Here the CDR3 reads CASSEAPRAAYEQYF. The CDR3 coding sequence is TGTGCCAGCAGCGAAGCCCCCAGGGCCGCCTACGAGCAGTACTTC.

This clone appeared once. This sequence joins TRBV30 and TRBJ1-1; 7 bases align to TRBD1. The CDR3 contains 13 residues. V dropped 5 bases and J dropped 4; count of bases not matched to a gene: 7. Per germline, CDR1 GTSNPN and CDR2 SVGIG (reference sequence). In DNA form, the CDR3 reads TGTGCCTGGCAGATCGACAGGGCCACTGAAGCTTTCTTT. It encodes CAWQIDRATEAFF.

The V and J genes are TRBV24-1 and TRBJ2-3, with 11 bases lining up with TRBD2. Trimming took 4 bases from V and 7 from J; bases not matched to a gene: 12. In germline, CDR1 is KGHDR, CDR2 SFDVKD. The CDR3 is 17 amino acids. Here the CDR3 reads CATSERALAGGHNTQYF. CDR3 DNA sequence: TGTGCCACCAGTGAGAGAGCCCTAGCGGGGGGCCACAATACGCAGTATTTT.

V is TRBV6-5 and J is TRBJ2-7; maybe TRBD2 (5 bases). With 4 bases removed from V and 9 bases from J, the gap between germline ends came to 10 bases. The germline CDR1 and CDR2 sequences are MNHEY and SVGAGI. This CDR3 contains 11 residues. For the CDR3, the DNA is TGTGCCAGCAGTTTAGGGAGCGGGCAGTACTTC. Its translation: CASSLGSGQYF.

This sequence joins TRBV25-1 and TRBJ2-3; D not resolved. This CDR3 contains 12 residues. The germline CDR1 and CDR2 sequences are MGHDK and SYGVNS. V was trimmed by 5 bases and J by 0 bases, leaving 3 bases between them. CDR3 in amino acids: CASSTSTDTQYF. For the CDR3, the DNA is TGTGCCAGCAGTACTAGCACAGATACGCAGTATTTT.